Listed below are T cell receptor beta chains from one sample, sequenced in a study of shared clonotypes between healthy human individuals. Produced via immunoSEQ multiplex PCR; TCRdb's table is partial and in-frame only. The sample holds about 1.1 million clones, about 80% seen once. The sequencing sample was made of memory CD4+ T cells from PBMCs. The receptors come from a man younger than 30 in good health. Some clones in this sample may be carry-over from other donors' samples. Both conserved end residues are part of each CDR3. The D gene is left open where the match is weak. The listing skips clone size in some rows; elsewhere it reads once, few, many or a size class.

j_call d_call clone_size v_call cdr3_nt cdr3_aa
TRBJ2-5 - - TRBV5-1 TGCGCCAGCAGCTTGGGGCAGGGATTAGAGACCCAGTACTTC CASSLGQGLETQYF
TRBJ2-3 TRBD2 - TRBV14 TGTGCCAGCAGCCCACTAGCGGGAGGGTTTGATACGCAGTATTTT CASSPLAGGFDTQYF
TRBJ2-1 - - TRBV9 TGTGCCAGCAGCGTTAGGGGGAGGGCCGACAATGAGCAGTTCTTC CASSVRGRADNEQFF
TRBJ2-3 TRBD2 once TRBV5-5 TGTGCCAGCTTGCGGGGGGCCACAGATACGCAGTATTTT CASLRGATDTQYF
TRBJ2-3 - - TRBV15 TGTGCCACCACCCAAGGGGAACGCTCAGATACGCAGTATTTT CATTQGERSDTQYF
TRBJ1-2 - - TRBV4-1 TGCGCCAGCAGCCAAGCACCCCCCCGGGGGGGGCATGGCTACACCTTC CASSQAPPRGGHGYTF
TRBJ2-1 - - TRBV12-5 TGTGCTAGTGCCGCCAGCGGGTCCTCCTACAATGAGCAGTTCTTC CASAASGSSYNEQFF
TRBJ2-1 - - TRBV19 TGTGCCAGTAGCCCACGGACGGTATTTAGCTACAATGAGCAGTTCTTC CASSPRTVFSYNEQFF
TRBJ1-5 - - TRBV4-1 TGCGCCAGCAGCCAAGATTGGGAGGGGGGGGGCAATCAGCCCCAGCATTTT CASSQDWEGGGNQPQHF
TRBJ2-5 TRBD2 - TRBV2 TGTGCCAGCAGTGGACTAGCGGGAGAGGGGGAGACCCAGTACTTC CASSGLAGEGETQYF
TRBJ2-2 - - TRBV27 TGTGCCAGCAGTTTCTCCCGACATCCTAGGTACACCGGGGAGCTGTTTTTT CASSFSRHPRYTGELFF
TRBJ2-2 - - TRBV7-9 TGTGCCAGCAGTACCCTCGGACCGAACACCGGGGAGCTGTTTTTT CASSTLGPNTGELFF
TRBJ2-5 - - TRBV11-2 TGTGCCAGCAGCCTACCTGGAGAGACCCAGTACTTC CASSLPGETQYF
TRBJ2-1 TRBD2 - TRBV5-1 TGCGCCAGCAGCCCCCGGGGGGGGCCTAGCTCCTACAATGAGCAGTTCTTC CASSPRGGPSSYNEQFF
TRBJ1-2 - - TRBV5-8 TGTGCCAGCAGCTTGCAGGTGAACTATGGCTACACCTTC CASSLQVNYGYTF
TRBJ1-1 - - TRBV2 TGTGCCAGCACTCCGGGACTCTGGGAGGGTGAAGCTTTCTTT CASTPGLWEGEAFF